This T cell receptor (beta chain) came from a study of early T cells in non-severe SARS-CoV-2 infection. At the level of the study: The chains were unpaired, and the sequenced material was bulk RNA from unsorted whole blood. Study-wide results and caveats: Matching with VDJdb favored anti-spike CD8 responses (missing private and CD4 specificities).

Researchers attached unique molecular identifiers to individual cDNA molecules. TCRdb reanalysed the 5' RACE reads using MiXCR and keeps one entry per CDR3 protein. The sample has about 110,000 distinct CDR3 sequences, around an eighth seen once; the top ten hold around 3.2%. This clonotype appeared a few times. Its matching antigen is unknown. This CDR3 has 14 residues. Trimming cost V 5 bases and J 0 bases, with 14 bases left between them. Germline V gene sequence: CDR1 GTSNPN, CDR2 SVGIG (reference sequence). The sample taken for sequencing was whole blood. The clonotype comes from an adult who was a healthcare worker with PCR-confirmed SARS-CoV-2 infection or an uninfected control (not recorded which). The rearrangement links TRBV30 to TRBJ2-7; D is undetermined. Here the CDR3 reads CAWGPQVRSYEQYF. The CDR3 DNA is TGTGCCTGGGGTCCGCAGGTTCGCTCCTACGAGCAGTACTTC.